This T cell receptor (beta chain) is from a study of T cell clones after liver transplantation. The overall study: TCRbeta sequencing after a pre-transplant mixed lymphocyte reaction identified graft-donor-reactive clones, later tracked in post-transplant blood.

Germline V gene lookup returns CDR1 MNHEY and CDR2 SMNVEV (reference sequence). V was shortened by 2 bases and J by 3 bases, with 10 bases between the two germline ends. This CDR3 region has 14 residues. Clones were sequenced by immunoSEQ multiplex PCR, and TCRdb holds only the in-frame ones, with some missing. The sample comprises tens of thousands of clones, 71% of which are singletons, and approximately 16% rests with the top ten. This clone has only one observation. Sequenced here: CD4+ T cells from blood, sampled before liver transplant. V usage is TRBV27 and J usage is TRBJ1-2, with D possibly matching TRBD1 (6 bases). The TCR sequence derives from a human donor who received a liver transplant. The chain's CDR3 is CASSLLGADYGYTF. CDR3 coding DNA: TGTGCCAGCAGTTTACTGGGGGCGGACTATGGCTACACCTTC.